One sample yielded the 17 T cell receptor beta chains listed below, sequenced in a study of blood T cell repertoires in COVID-19. The assay was immunoSEQ multiplex PCR, and TCRdb's table has in-frame clones only and misses some. The profile covers approximately 99,000 clones, with about 86% appearing a single time and around 13% taken by the ten largest. The sequenced material came from peripheral blood. The receptors were sampled from a woman in her sixties or seventies in a cohort sampled during active or convalescent COVID-19.

J is TRBJ2-2 and V is TRBV5-1; TRBD1 matches at 9 bases. Germline values: CDR1 SGHRS, CDR2 YFSETQ. J gave up 3 bases and V 4 bases, and 1 base lay outside the gene matches. This CDR3 is built from 14 residues. DNA of the CDR3: TGCGCCAGCAGCCGGACAGGGGACACCGGGGAGCTGTTTTTT. This gives the protein CASSRTGDTGELFF.

V gene TRBV14 combines with J gene TRBJ2-7; D is unclear. Germline CDR1 is SGHDN and CDR2 is FVKESK. The CDR3 runs 15 residues. Deletions cut 5 bases from V and 4 bases from J, with 18 bases between. The CDR3 DNA is TGTGCCAGCAGCGCCAAGTCACACAGCCGATACGAGCAGTACTTC. It codes for CASSAKSHSRYEQYF.

This chain uses TRBV7-9 with TRBJ1-3, with TRBD1 matching 7 bases. The CDR3 sequence is 16 residues long. The V and J ends lost 3 bases and 2 bases, in that order; junction bases with no gene match: 7. CDR1 is SEHNR and CDR2 is FQNEAQ in the germline V gene (reference sequence). The CDR3 nucleotides read TGTGCCAGCAGCTTTGCAGGGGGTCTGGCTGGAAACACCATATATTTT. Its protein product is CASSFAGGLAGNTIYF.

V is TRBV15 and J is TRBJ1-2, with D possibly being TRBD1 (5 bases). Trimming took 0 bases from V and 4 from J, leaving 6 bases between them. Germline assignment: CDR1 LNHNV and CDR2 YYDKDF (reference sequence). CDR3 size: 13 residues. The DNA of the CDR3 is TGTGCCACCAGCAGAGAGGGGGGCTATGGCTACACCTTC. Translation gives CATSREGGYGYTF.

The chain recombines TRBV11-2 with TRBJ2-7; unclear D gene. Looked up from germline, CDR1 is SGHAT and CDR2 is FQNNGV. This CDR3 region has 14 residues. With 0 bases removed from V and 1 base from J, the gap between germline ends came to 7 bases. CDR3 nucleotide sequence: TGTGCCAGCAGCTTAGACAGGTTATCCTACGAGCAGTACTTC. Translated, it gives CASSLDRLSYEQYF.

The gene calls are TRBV28 and TRBJ1-1, with D perhaps matching TRBD1 (6 bases). V gave up 6 bases and J gave up 0 bases, with 20 bases separating them. Germline CDR1 MDHEN, CDR2 SYDVKM. The CDR3 runs 17 residues. The CDR3 reads CASRSDWGQPMNTEAFF. In DNA form, the CDR3 reads TGTGCCAGCAGGTCCGATTGGGGGCAGCCTATGAACACTGAAGCTTTCTTT.

CDR3 residues: CASRPGGGAGYTF. CDR3 coding DNA: TGTGCCAGCAGGCCCGGAGGGGGCGCTGGCTACACCTTC. The rearrangement joins TRBV6-5 to TRBJ1-2; 7 bases map to TRBD1. V gave up 6 bases and J gave up 7 bases; unmatched junction bases: 8. Germline CDR1 MNHEY, CDR2 SVGAGI. This CDR3 has 13 residues.

The V and J genes are TRBV30 and TRBJ2-3, with 10 bases lining up with TRBD2. The CDR3 length is 14 residues. Per the germline V gene, CDR1 is GTSNPN and CDR2 is SVGIG (reference sequence). Trimming at V came to 4 bases and at J to 4 bases, leaving 5 bases not matched to a gene. Written as DNA, the CDR3 is TGTGCCTGGAAGATGGGACTAGCGTCAGATACGCAGTATTTT. Encoded protein: CAWKMGLASDTQYF.

On this clone: The same CDR3 also results from other DNA sequences found in this sample. V is TRBV3-1 (or the pseudogene TRBV3-2) and J is TRBJ2-2; no firm D call. Trimming left V 4 bases short and J 2 bases short, with 5 bases between. Germline CDR1 and CDR2: LGHDT and YNNKEL (reference sequence). This CDR3 region has 13 residues. The CDR3 here is CASSPLNTGELFF. CDR3 coding DNA: TGTGCCAGCAGCCCTCTCAACACCGGGGAGCTGTTTTTT.

CDR3 bases: TGTGCCACCAGCAGAGATCCCCTGACAGGGAAGAAGTGGAGCAATCAGCCCCAGCATTTT. Translating gives CATSRDPLTGKKWSNQPQHF. The V gene is TRBV15, the J gene TRBJ1-5; 7 bases line up with TRBD1. The CDR3 totals 20 residues. J was trimmed by 1 base and V by 0 bases; bases with no gene match: 15. Germline CDR1 and CDR2: LNHNV and YYDKDF (reference sequence).

The rearrangement uses TRBV11-2 and TRBJ1-2; D is uncertain. V gave up 5 bases and J gave up 0 bases, with 10 bases separating them. This CDR3 is 14 amino acids long. Germline-derived CDR1 and CDR2 are SGHAT and FQNNGV. CDR3 coding DNA: TGTGCCAGCAGCCTCACAATAACTAACTATGGCTACACCTTC. Its protein is CASSLTITNYGYTF.

The CDR3 DNA sequence: TGTGCCAGCAGCCAAGGAGGACAGGCAAATTCACCCCTCCACTTT. Encoded protein: CASSQGGQANSPLHF. V gene TRBV3-1 (or the pseudogene TRBV3-2) combines with J gene TRBJ1-6; TRBD1 matches at 7 bases. V lost 1 base, J lost 7 bases, and 4 bases stayed unmatched. There are 15 residues in the CDR3. Germline V gives CDR1 LGHDT, CDR2 YNNKEL (reference sequence).

This clone was seen just once. The V call is TRBV10-3, the J call TRBJ1-2; D ambiguous. Germline V gene lookup returns CDR1 ENHRY and CDR2 SYGVKD. V was trimmed by 3 bases and J by 4 bases, leaving 9 bases between them. CDR3 size: 13 residues. The CDR3 nucleotides read TGTGCCATCAGTGATGGGCAGGTCTATGGCTACACCTTC. Its protein product is CAISDGQVYGYTF.

The CDR3 sequence: CSVRLAGKGYEQYF. The CDR3 region has the DNA TGCAGCGTTAGGCTAGCGGGCAAAGGGTACGAGCAGTACTTC. The genes are TRBV29-1 and TRBJ2-7; 8 bases fit TRBD2. J gave up 4 bases and V 5 bases, and 10 bases lay outside the gene matches. The CDR3 consists of 14 residues. Germline assignment: CDR1 SQVTM and CDR2 ANQGSEA.

The chain employs TRBV5-1 and TRBJ2-3; 11 positions agree with TRBD2. This CDR3 region has 16 residues. The trim removed 4 bases at V and 8 bases at J, leaving 12 bases unmatched. CDR1 is SGHRS, CDR2 YFSETQ, per germline. Here the CDR3 DNA reads TGCGCCAGCAGCCCCTTTCTCGTAGCGGGGGGGACTACGCAGTATTTT. It translates to CASSPFLVAGGTTQYF. Using reference TRBV5-1 and TRBJ2-3 for the parts outside the CDR3, the full variable domain is KAGVTQTPRYLIKTRGQQVTLSCSPISGHRSVSWYQQTPGQGLQFLFEYFSETQRNKGNFPGRFSGRQFSNSRSEMNVSTLELGDSALYLCASSPFLVAGGTTQYFGPGTRLTVL.

The chain employs TRBV30 and TRBJ2-1; TRBD2 matches at 13 bases. The CDR3 is made up of 15 amino acids. Germline CDR1 is GTSNPN and CDR2 is SVGIG (reference sequence). J lost 0 bases, V lost 7 bases, and 3 bases had no gene match. The CDR3 nucleotides read TGTGCCTCCCGACTAGCGGGGGGCTCCTACAATGAGCAGTTCTTC. The encoded protein is CASRLAGGSYNEQFF.

The chain is built from TRBV4-1 and TRBJ2-3; 8 positions match TRBD2. J was trimmed by 3 bases and V by 4 bases; bases with no gene match: 6. Germline-derived CDR1 and CDR2 are MGHRA and YSYEKL. The length of the CDR3 is 15 residues. CDR3 nucleotide sequence: TGCGCCAGCAGCCCCGGGGGGGTTCTGACAGATACGCAGTATTTT. This sequence encodes CASSPGGVLTDTQYF.